The 4 T cell receptor beta chains presented below share a single source sample, sequenced in a study of T cells after yellow fever vaccination. MiXCR, applied by TCRdb to the 5' RACE reads, yields one record per CDR3 protein. The sample carries some 300,000 distinct CDR3 sequences, roughly 8.3% recorded once. Source: PBMCs, taken roughly 46 days after the first yellow fever vaccination. These receptors all stem from a man in his late teens or twenties who received the YFV17D yellow fever vaccine.

This clonotype turned up a few times. V gene TRBV6-1 combines with J gene TRBJ2-2; TRBD2 might be the D (5 bases). CDR3 length: 12 residues. Trimming stripped 11 bases from V and 1 base from J, with 8 bases between. Germline CDR1 reads MNHNS; CDR2 reads SASEGT. This chain's CDR3 is CAAGRNTGELFF. The DNA of the CDR3 is TGTGCCGCGGGCAGGAACACCGGGGAGCTGTTTTTT.

This clonotype occurred a few times. This chain connects TRBV6-5 to TRBJ1-1, with D unresolved. This CDR3 is 14 amino acids long. Germline V gives CDR1 MNHEY, CDR2 SVGAGI. The V end lost 1 base, the J end lost 4 bases, and 10 bases lay between the germline ends. The CDR3, as DNA: TGTGCCAGCAGTTACTTCACCGAGGTCACTGAAGCTTTCTTT. Its translation is CASSYFTEVTEAFF.

This clonotype has just a few counts. J is TRBJ2-1 and V is TRBV20-1, with a tentative D call TRBD1 (5 bases). The V end was cut by 2 bases, the J end by 0 bases, with 8 bases between. Germline V gives CDR1 DFQATT, CDR2 SNEGSKA (reference sequence). The CDR3 length is 14 residues. The CDR3 loop reads CSARKGISYNEQFF. CDR3 nucleotides: TGCAGTGCTAGAAAGGGGATCTCCTACAATGAGCAGTTCTTC.

This clonotype occurred a few times. Compared with germline, one end of the junction differs, possibly owing to a read error. The chain combines TRBV19 with TRBJ2-5, with D perhaps TRBD1 or TRBD2 (5 bases each). The CDR3 spans 15 residues. Germline V gene data show CDR1 as LNHDA and CDR2 as SQIVND (reference sequence). The CDR3 DNA follows: TGTGCCAGTAGTGGAGGACACGCCCTCCAACAGACCCAGTACTTC. Amino acid sequence: CASSGGHALQQTQYF.